These T cell receptor beta chains were read from a single sample in a study of T-cell reconstitution after alpha-beta-depleted transplantation in children. TCRdb called the PCR reads again in MiXCR, with one record for every CDR3 protein. The sample has roughly 790,000 distinct CDR3 sequences, around 17% seen once. The source was PBMCs, mostly from graft donor cells, collected 360 days after TCRalphabeta/CD19-depleted stem cell transplant. The receptors here all came from a male patient younger than 18 who had a stem cell transplant for acute lymphoblastic leukemia, so the T cells may come from the graft donor. Each CDR3 is given with its conserved first and last residue. The order of the fields is CDR3 protein, CDR3 DNA, clone size, V gene, D gene, J gene. The D gene is left open where the match is weak. A clone size is listed for some rows: how often the clone was seen (once, few, many), or a class if it is expanded.

CATSLSGVGSYEQYF	TGTGCCACCAGCCTTAGCGGGGTAGGCTCCTACGAGCAGTACTTC	few	TRBV15	TRBD2	TRBJ2-7
CSVVRGVGVTEAFF	TGCAGCGTTGTTAGAGGGGTAGGGGTCACTGAAGCTTTCTTT	.	TRBV29-1	.	TRBJ1-1
CAISRAANYGYTF	TGTGCCATTTCTCGGGCCGCTAACTATGGCTACACCTTC	.	TRBV6-1	.	TRBJ1-2
CASEICPYEQYF	TGCGCCTCCGAGATCTGCCCCTACGAGCAGTACTTC	few	TRBV10-1	.	TRBJ2-7
CASSFDKGPQDIQYF	TGTGCCAGCAGCTTCGATAAGGGTCCCCAGGACATTCAGTACTTC	few	TRBV13	.	TRBJ2-4
CASSIWTGGSANVLTF	TGTGCCAGCAGTATATGGACAGGAGGCTCAGCCAACGTCCTGACTTTC	few	TRBV27	TRBD1	TRBJ2-6
CASSYGQLAGGTDTQYF	TGCGCCAGCAGCTATGGACAGCTTGCGGGGGGCACAGATACGCAGTATTTT	.	TRBV5-1	.	TRBJ2-3
CASRGWSYTQYF	TGCGCCAGCCGGGGATGGAGTTATACGCAGTATTTT	.	TRBV5-1	.	TRBJ2-3
CASSLKRASNNEQFF	TGTGCCAGCAGCTTAAAGAGGGCTTCTAACAATGAGCAGTTCTTC	few	TRBV7-3	.	TRBJ2-1
CASSREVETQYF	TGTGCCAGCAGCCGCGAGGTAGAGACCCAGTACTTC	many	TRBV11-3	.	TRBJ2-5
CASSLPRVWTEAFF	TGTGCCAGCAGCTTGCCCAGGGTCTGGACTGAAGCTTTCTTT	.	TRBV5-5	.	TRBJ1-1
CASSLAGQSNTGELFF	TGCGCCAGCAGCTTGGCCGGTCAGAGTAACACCGGGGAGCTGTTTTTT	few	TRBV5-1	.	TRBJ2-2
CASSLNLAGRDTQYF	TGTGCCAGCAGCTTAAATTTAGCGGGAAGAGATACGCAGTATTTT	few	TRBV11-2	TRBD2	TRBJ2-3
CASSLVSGRMNTEAFF	TGCGCCAGCAGCTTGGTTTCGGGGAGGATGAACACTGAAGCTTTCTTT	.	TRBV5-1	.	TRBJ1-1
CASSHLGTGELFF	TGTGCCAGCAGCCATCTAGGGACCGGGGAGCTGTTTTTT	.	TRBV3-1	.	TRBJ2-2
CASSPSWTSGTYEQYF	TGTGCCAGCAGCCCGAGCTGGACTAGCGGGACTTACGAGCAGTACTTC	.	TRBV7-9	TRBD2	TRBJ2-7
CASRRQKQFYEAFF	TGTGCCAGCAGAAGACAGAAGCAATTTTATGAAGCTTTCTTT	few	TRBV6-1	.	TRBJ1-1
CASSYSGGREAFF	TGTGCCAGCAGTTACTCCGGGGGGAGGGAAGCTTTCTTT	.	TRBV6-5	.	TRBJ1-1
CASSPPTGQGLVHQPQHF	TGTGCCAGCTCACCACCTACGGGACAGGGTTTGGTGCATCAGCCCCAGCATTTT	.	TRBV18	TRBD1	TRBJ1-5
CATSRDPGQNSYEQYF	TGTGCCACCAGCAGAGATCCGGGACAGAATTCCTACGAGCAGTACTTC	.	TRBV15	TRBD1	TRBJ2-7
CATKEDSSYEQYF	TGTGCCACCAAGGAAGACTCTTCCTACGAGCAGTACTTC	.	TRBV6-1	.	TRBJ2-7
CASSIGTPTHEQFF	TGCGCCAGCAGCATCGGGACACCTACGCATGAGCAGTTCTTC	.	TRBV5-1	.	TRBJ2-1
CASSQENSNERYF	TGTGCCAGCAGCCAAGAGAACTCTAACGAACGGTACTTC	few	TRBV3-1	.	TRBJ2-7